The sequence of this T cell receptor beta chain was determined in a study of T cell responses to AZD1222 COVID-19 vaccine. Libraries were prepared by immunoSEQ multiplex PCR; TCRdb keeps only in-frame clonotypes and omits some of them. The sample records roughly 100,000 clones, about 91% being singletons. Germline CDR1 SGHAT, CDR2 FQNNGV. V lost 8 bases and J 4 bases, leaving 20 bases between the germline ends. The CDR3 totals 15 residues. Sequencing was performed on peripheral blood, taken 28 days after the second AZD1222 dose. The sequence was collected from an adult who received the AZD1222 COVID-19 vaccine. The chain links TRBV11-2 to TRBJ1-2, with D possibly matching TRBD1 (5 bases). The CDR3 DNA sequence: TGTGCCAGCCGCCTCGGCAGGGCTCCCCTCTATGGCTACACCTTC. Its translation: CASRLGRAPLYGYTF.